The TCR beta chain under discussion was sequenced for a study of siplizumab effects on memory and regulatory T cells. TCRdb's table, derived via immunoSEQ multiplex PCR, lists solely in-frame clones and lacks some. The data contain approximately 91,000 clones, approximately 95% of them seen just once; the ten biggest clones take up 15% to 20%. In regard to this clone: The antigen is not known.

V dropped 1 base and J dropped 3 bases, with 19 bases sitting between them. Germline V gene data show CDR1 as MGHRA and CDR2 as YSYEKL. The CDR3 runs to 17 residues. Findings of the study overall: Mappable alloreactive CD4+ clones averaged approximately 67% Treg-derived with siplizumab versus under 30% in controls. The suppressive capacity of proliferating Tregs from siplizumab cultures remained unconfirmed. Apparently key alloresponse contributors, naive T cells also seemed more diverse than memory cells.

This TCR derives from a human donor in good health. The J gene is TRBJ2-7, the V gene TRBV4-1, with TRBD2 as a possible D gene (6 bases). The sample comprised CD8+ T cells sorted from blood. The CDR3 nucleotides read TGCGCCAGCAGCCAAGCCTCCGGGGAGCAAGCGGGCTACGAGCAGTACTTC. Encoded protein: CASSQASGEQAGYEQYF.